This T cell receptor beta chain was captured by sequencing in a study of identical twins. The CDR3 is made up of 14 amino acids. The V and J ends lost 1 base and 0 bases respectively, with 5 bases between them. Germline loops: CDR1 LNHNV, CDR2 YYDKDF (reference sequence). General observations from the study: Those out-of-frame alpha sequences shared by twins showed an excess of low generation probability. Invariant T cells like MAIT and iNKT could partly confound the zero-insertion analyses. Excess sharing between twins was weaker in beta out-of-frame sequences.

This clonotype has a handful of counts. The antigen remains undetermined. MiXCR, applied by TCRdb to the 5' RACE reads, yields one record per CDR3 protein. The data show around 340,000 distinct CDR3 sequences, 7% to 9.5% seen once. The chain carries TRBV15 and TRBJ2-3; D gene unclear. The sequencing sample was made of naive T cells sorted from blood. This TCR came from a woman aged 45-65 years in good health. For the CDR3, the DNA is TGTGCCACCAGCAGAGTCGGCAGCACAGATACGCAGTATTTT. It is translated as CATSRVGSTDTQYF.